The source of this T cell receptor beta chain is a study of lymphopenia after photon versus proton radiotherapy. This CDR3 is 15 amino acids long. Germline CDR1 reads MGHDK; CDR2 reads SYGVNS. V gave up 5 bases and J gave up 0 bases, with 14 bases separating them. General study points: Only patients who died were analyzed for survival; proton advantage is unproven. A bigger post-nadir fall in TCR diversity correlated inversely with survival time in deceased patients.

In the case of this clone: Its antigen is unidentified.

The repertoire was sequenced with immunoSEQ multiplex PCR; TCRdb's copy has only in-frame clones and lacks some. The repertoire holds around 53,000 clones, around 83% seen once, with 29% in the top ten. Sequenced material: peripheral blood, taken from a patient treated with photon-based radiotherapy. This chain joins TRBV25-1 and TRBJ2-7; D possibly corresponds to TRBD1 (6 bases). The TCR was taken from a man aged 45-65 years with gastric cancer. As DNA, the CDR3 is TGTGCCAGCAGTCCTGGACAGTTGTACTCCTACGAGCAGTACTTC. The encoded protein is CASSPGQLYSYEQYF.